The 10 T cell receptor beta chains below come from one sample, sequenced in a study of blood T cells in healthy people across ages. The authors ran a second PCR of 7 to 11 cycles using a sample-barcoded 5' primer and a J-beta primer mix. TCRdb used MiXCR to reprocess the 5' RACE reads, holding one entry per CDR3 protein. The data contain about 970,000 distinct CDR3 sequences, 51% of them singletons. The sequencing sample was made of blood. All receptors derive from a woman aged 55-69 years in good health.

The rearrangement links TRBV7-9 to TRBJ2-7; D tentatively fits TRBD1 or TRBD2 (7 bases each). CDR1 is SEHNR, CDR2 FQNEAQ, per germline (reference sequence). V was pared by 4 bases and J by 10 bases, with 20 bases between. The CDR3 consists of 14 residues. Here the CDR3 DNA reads TGTGCCAGCAGCTCCAGGGAGGGGGCGGTACTCCAGTACTTC. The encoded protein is CASSSREGAVLQYF.

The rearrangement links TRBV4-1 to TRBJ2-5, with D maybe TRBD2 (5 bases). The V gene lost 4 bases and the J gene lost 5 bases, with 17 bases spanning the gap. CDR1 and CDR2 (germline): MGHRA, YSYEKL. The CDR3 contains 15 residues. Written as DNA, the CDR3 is TGCGCCAGCAGCCCCTCCGAGGGCCCGCGGGAGACCCAGTACTTC. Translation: CASSPSEGPRETQYF.

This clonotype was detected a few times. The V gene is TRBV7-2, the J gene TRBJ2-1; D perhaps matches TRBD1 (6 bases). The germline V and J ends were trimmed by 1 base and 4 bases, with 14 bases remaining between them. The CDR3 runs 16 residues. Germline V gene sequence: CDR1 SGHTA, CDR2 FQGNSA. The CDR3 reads CASSLEQGRRYNEQFF. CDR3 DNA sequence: TGTGCCAGCAGCTTAGAACAGGGCAGACGATACAATGAGCAGTTCTTC.

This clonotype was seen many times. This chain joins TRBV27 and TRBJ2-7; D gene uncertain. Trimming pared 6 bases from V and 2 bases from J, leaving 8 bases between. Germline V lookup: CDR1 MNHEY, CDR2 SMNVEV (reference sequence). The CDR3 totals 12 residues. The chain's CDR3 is CASSSLTYEQYF. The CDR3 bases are TGTGCCAGCAGCTCACTAACCTACGAGCAGTACTTC.

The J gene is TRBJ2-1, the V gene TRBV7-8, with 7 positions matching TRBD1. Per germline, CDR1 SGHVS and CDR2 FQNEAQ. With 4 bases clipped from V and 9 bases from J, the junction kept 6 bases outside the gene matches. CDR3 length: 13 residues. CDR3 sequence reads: CASSSTGYAEQFF. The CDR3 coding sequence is TGTGCCAGCAGCTCGACAGGGTACGCTGAGCAGTTCTTC. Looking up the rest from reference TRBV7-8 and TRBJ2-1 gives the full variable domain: GAGVSQSPRYKVAKRGQDVALRCDPISGHVSLFWYQQALGQGPEFLTYFQNEAQLDKSGLPSDRFFAERPEGSVSTLKIQRTQQEDSAVYLCASSSTGYAEQFFGPGTRLTVL.

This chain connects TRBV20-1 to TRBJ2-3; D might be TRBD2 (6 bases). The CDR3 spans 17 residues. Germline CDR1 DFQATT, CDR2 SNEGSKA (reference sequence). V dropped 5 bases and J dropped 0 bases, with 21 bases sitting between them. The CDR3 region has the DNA TGCAGTGCTCTCTTCATGACTAGTCTGACTAGCACAGATACGCAGTATTTT. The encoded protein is CSALFMTSLTSTDTQYF.

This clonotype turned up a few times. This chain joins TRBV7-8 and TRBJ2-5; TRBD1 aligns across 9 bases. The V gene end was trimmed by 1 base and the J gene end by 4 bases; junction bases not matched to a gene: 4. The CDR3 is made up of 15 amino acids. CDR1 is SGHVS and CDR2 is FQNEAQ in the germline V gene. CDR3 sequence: CASSLVTGGSETQYF. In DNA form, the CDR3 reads TGTGCCAGCAGCTTAGTAACAGGGGGCTCAGAGACCCAGTACTTC.

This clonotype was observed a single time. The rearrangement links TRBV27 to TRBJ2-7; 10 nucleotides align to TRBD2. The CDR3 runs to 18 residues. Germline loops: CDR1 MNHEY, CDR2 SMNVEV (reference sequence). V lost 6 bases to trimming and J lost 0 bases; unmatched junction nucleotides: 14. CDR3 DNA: TGTGCCAGCAGCTCCAGGGTTTGGGCTAGCGGGGGCTCCTACGAGCAGTACTTC. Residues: CASSSRVWASGGSYEQYF.

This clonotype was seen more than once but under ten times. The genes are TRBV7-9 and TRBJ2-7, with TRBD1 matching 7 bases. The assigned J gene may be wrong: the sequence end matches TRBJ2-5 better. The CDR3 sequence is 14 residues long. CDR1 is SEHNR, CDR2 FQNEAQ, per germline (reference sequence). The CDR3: CASSSGGQVMTQYF. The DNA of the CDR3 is TGTGCCAGCAGCTCGGGCGGACAGGTTATGACCCAGTACTTC.

For the CDR3, the DNA is TGTGCCAGCCGCCGGGGCCTAGCGGGAGAAATAGCCAAAAACATTCAGTACTTC. Its protein is CASRRGLAGEIAKNIQYF. This sequence joins TRBV6-2 or TRBV6-3 and TRBJ2-4; TRBD2 aligns across 10 bases. V gave up 8 bases and J gave up 0 bases; unmatched junction bases: 13. Germline V CDR1 and CDR2: MNHEY, SVGEGT. The CDR3 totals 18 residues.